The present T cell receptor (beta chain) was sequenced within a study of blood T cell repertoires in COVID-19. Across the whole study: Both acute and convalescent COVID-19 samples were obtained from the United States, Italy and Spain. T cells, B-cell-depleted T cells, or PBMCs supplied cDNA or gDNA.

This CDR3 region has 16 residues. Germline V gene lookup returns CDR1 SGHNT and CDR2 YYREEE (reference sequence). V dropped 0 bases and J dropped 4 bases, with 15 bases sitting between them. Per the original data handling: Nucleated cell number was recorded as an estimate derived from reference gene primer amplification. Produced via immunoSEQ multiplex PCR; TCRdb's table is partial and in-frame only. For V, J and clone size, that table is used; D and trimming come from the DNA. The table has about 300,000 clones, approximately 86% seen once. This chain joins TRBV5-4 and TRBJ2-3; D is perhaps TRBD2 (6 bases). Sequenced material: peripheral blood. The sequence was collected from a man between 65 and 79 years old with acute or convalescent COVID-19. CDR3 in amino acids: CASSLGRSSAPDTQYF. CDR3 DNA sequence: TGTGCCAGCAGCTTGGGGCGCTCTAGCGCGCCAGATACGCAGTATTTT.